A single sample is the source of the 5 T cell receptor beta chains below, sequenced in a study of T cell responses to AZD1222 COVID-19 vaccine. Here immunoSEQ multiplex PCR was the method, and the copy in TCRdb shows in-frame clones only, minus some. The profile shows around 270,000 clones, around 92% of them singletons. This specimen was peripheral blood, taken 28 days after the second AZD1222 dose. These receptors originate from an adult who received the AZD1222 COVID-19 vaccine.

The chain has TRBV4-3 and TRBJ2-1, with D unclear. V shed 0 bases and J shed 0 bases, with 12 bases lying between them. CDR3 length: 17 residues. CDR1 LGHNA and CDR2 YSLEER come from the germline V gene. DNA for the CDR3: TGCGCCAGCAGCCAAGATCTCACGAGAAGCTCCTACAATGAGCAGTTCTTC. Translating gives CASSQDLTRSSYNEQFF.

This chain joins TRBV2 and TRBJ2-5, with TRBD2 matching over 12 bases. Germline assignment: CDR1 SNHLY and CDR2 FYNNEI. The V and J ends lost 3 bases and 5 bases, in that order; junction bases with no gene match: 4. CDR3 length: 15 amino acids. The CDR3 DNA follows: TGTGCCAGCAGTGACGCTAGCGGGGGGGTGGAGACCCAGTACTTC. It is translated as CASSDASGGVETQYF.

This clone was observed once. The DNA for the CDR3 is TGTGCCAGCAGCTTGACCGGACAGGGTTACTACGAGCAGTACTTC. It yields the protein CASSLTGQGYYEQYF. The chain is built from TRBV7-2 and TRBJ2-7; 8 bases agree with TRBD1. The CDR3 is made up of 15 amino acids. The V and J ends lost 3 bases and 3 bases, in that order; junction bases with no gene match: 7. The germline V gene encodes CDR1 SGHTA and CDR2 FQGNSA.

The V gene is TRBV9, the J gene TRBJ1-2; tentative D call: TRBD1 (5 bases). This CDR3 spans 17 amino acids. V lost 4 bases to trimming and J lost 0 bases, with 19 bases between them. The germline V gene has CDR1 SGDLS and CDR2 YYNGEE. The chain's CDR3 is CASSSPPLTEANYGYTF. CDR3 coding DNA: TGTGCCAGCAGCAGCCCCCCTTTGACAGAAGCTAACTATGGCTACACCTTC.

This chain links TRBV5-5 with TRBJ1-2; no clear D gene. The CDR3 loop spans 14 amino acids. Trimming removed 6 bases at V and 8 bases at J, with 20 bases between. CDR1 SGHKS and CDR2 YYEKEE come from the germline V gene (reference sequence). The CDR3 DNA follows: TGTGCCAGCACTAGTCCAGGCCGCCTCGGAGGCTACACCTTC. It yields the protein CASTSPGRLGGYTF.